These T cell receptor beta chains were read from a single sample in a study of technical replicates of blood from several donors. The data were produced by immunoSEQ multiplex PCR, yet TCRdb's version contains in-frame clones alone and is incomplete. The sample contains 70,000 to 75,000 clones, approximately 95% of which appear only once. Sequenced material: T cells isolated from PBMCs. The receptors shown here come from a human donor in good health. The CDR3 runs from the conserved cysteine through the conserved F or W. Some rows have no size entry. The others give once, few or many, or a class for an expanded clone.

V gene	J gene	clone size	CDR3 protein
TRBV13	TRBJ1-3	-	CASSHGTSGNTIYF
TRBV15	TRBJ2-7	-	CATRESGSYEQYF
TRBV28	TRBJ1-1	-	CASSYQGPWAEAFF
TRBV7-6	TRBJ2-7	-	CASSLGRPGSAYEQYF
TRBV9	TRBJ2-7	-	CASSPRDRGYEQYF
TRBV10-1	TRBJ1-1	-	CASSENAGNTEAFF
TRBV28	TRBJ2-7	-	CASSFNGGQYF
TRBV28	TRBJ1-1	-	CASSMGQEAFF
TRBV15	TRBJ2-3	-	CATSRGLPSTDTQYF
TRBV11-2	TRBJ2-7	-	CASSLGTGTDYYEQYF
TRBV15	TRBJ2-1	-	CATRSGLAVNEQFF
TRBV7-9	TRBJ2-7	-	CATSHGTYEQYF
TRBV2	TRBJ2-2	-	CASRRTGRTGELFF
TRBV6-1	TRBJ1-5	-	CASSELSNQPQHF
TRBV4-1	TRBJ2-1	once	CASSLGGISSYNEQFF
TRBV30	TRBJ1-4	-	CAWTGGREKLFF
TRBV18	TRBJ1-5	-	CASGPGQQYQPQHF
TRBV9	TRBJ2-2	-	CASSASGTGYPGELFF
TRBV6-4	TRBJ2-3	once	CASSDSTGEDTQYF
TRBV10-2	TRBJ2-7	once	CASRYPYGTESYEQYF
TRBV13	TRBJ1-2	-	CATGQTYGYTF
TRBV7-2	TRBJ1-3	-	CASSFTTGATGNTIYF
TRBV19	TRBJ2-3	-	CASSTPPTGQGTDTQYF
TRBV18	TRBJ2-3	once	CASSPSVRASLGDTQYF
TRBV19	TRBJ1-5	once	CASSTLNQPQHF